This paragraph reports one T cell receptor beta chain. Per the germline V gene, CDR1 is SGHRS and CDR2 is YFSETQ. The CDR3 covers 14 residues. V was clipped by 3 bases and J by 1 base, with 10 bases between them. Per the original data handling: Junction-only immunoSEQ sequences carried no quality scores, so filtering differed. The method was immunoSEQ multiplex PCR; TCRdb's version includes in-frame clones alone and lacks a portion of them. V and J calls and clone size are copied from that table; D and trimming were computed from the DNA. The data hold a few million clones, with roughly 95% observed a single time. Every donor was a Caucasian adult from Nashville, Tennessee. A split of CD4+ cells into CD45RA+ naive and CD45RA-negative memory subsets was performed. This sample is drawn from a study of shared clonotypes between healthy human individuals. On the study more broadly: Each donor's CD4 naive and CD4 memory cells filled three plates apiece, CD8 naive two, and CD8 memory one.

The rearrangement uses TRBV5-1 and TRBJ1-2; D unresolved. The clonotype originates from a man between 18 and 35 years old in good health. Sequenced material: naive CD4+ T cells sorted from blood. Subset here: CD45RA+ positively selected. This CDR3 reads CASSSTRGNYGYTF. CDR3 bases: TGCGCCAGCAGCTCGACCAGAGGTAACTATGGCTACACCTTC.